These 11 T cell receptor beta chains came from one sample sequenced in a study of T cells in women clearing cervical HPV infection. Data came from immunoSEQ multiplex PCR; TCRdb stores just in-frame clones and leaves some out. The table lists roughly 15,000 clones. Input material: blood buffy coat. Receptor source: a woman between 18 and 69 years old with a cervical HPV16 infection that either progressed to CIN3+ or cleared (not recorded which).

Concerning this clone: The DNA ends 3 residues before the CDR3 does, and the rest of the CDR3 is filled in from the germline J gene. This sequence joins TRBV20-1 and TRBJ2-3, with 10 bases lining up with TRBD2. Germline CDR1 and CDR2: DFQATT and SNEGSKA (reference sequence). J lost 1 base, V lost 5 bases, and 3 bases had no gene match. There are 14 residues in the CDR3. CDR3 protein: CSASGTSGTDTQYF. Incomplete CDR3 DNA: TGCAGTGCTTCCGGGACTAGCGGCACAGATACG.

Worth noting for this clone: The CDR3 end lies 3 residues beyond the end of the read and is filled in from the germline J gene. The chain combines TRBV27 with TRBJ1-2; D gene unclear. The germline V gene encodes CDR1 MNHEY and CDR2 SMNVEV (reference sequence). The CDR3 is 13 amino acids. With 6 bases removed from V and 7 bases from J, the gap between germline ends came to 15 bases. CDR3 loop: CASSPPGRGGYTF. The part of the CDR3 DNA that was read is TGTGCCAGCAGCCCCCCCGGCCGGGGTGGC.

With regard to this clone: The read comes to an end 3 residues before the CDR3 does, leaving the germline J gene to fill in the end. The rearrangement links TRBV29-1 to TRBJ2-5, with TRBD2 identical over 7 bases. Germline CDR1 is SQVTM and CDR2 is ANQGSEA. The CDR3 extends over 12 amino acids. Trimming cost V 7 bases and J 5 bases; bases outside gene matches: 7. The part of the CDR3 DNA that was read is TGCAGCGCTGGGGGGGGTAGGGAGACC. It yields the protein CSAGGGRET. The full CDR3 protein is CSAGGGRETQYF.

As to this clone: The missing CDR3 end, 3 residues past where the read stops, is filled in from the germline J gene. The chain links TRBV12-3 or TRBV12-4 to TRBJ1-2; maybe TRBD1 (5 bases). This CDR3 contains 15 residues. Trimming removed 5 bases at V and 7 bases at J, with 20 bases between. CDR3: CASSISIGGRSGYTF. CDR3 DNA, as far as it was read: TGTGCCAGCAGTATATCCATCGGGGGACGGAGTGGC.

The CDR3 spells CASTSNTYLYEQYF. The sequenced CDR3 bases are TGTGCCAGCACCTCGAATACCTACCTCTACGAG. The chain joins TRBV7-3 to TRBJ2-7; D unclear. The read comes to an end 3 residues before the CDR3 does, leaving the germline J gene to fill in the end. V was trimmed by 7 bases and J by 3 bases, leaving 16 bases between them. The CDR3 sequence is 14 residues long. CDR1 is SGHTA, CDR2 FQGTGA, per germline.

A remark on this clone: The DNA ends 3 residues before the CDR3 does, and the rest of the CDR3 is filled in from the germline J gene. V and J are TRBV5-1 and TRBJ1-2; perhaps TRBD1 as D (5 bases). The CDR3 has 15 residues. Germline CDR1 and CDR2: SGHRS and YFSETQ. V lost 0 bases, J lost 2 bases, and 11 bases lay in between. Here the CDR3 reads CASSLEPAGNYGYTF. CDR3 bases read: TGCGCCAGCAGCTTGGAACCCGCAGGGAACTATGGC.

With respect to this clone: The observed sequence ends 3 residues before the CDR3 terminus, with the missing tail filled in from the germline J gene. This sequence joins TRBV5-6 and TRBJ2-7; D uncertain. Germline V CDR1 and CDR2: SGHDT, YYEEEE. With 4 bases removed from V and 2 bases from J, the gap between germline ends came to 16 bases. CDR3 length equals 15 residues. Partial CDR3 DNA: TGTGCCAGCAGCCCCGACAAGGGCCGTCCCTACGAG. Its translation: CASSPDKGRPYE. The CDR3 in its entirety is CASSPDKGRPYEQYF.

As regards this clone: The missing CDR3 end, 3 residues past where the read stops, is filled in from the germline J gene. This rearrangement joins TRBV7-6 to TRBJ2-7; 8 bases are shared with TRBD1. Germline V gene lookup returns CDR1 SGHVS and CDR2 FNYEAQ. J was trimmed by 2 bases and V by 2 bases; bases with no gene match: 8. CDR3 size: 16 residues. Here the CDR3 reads CASSLLRQGRPYEQYF. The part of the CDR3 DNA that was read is TGTGCCAGCAGCTTACTCAGACAGGGGCGCCCCTACGAG.

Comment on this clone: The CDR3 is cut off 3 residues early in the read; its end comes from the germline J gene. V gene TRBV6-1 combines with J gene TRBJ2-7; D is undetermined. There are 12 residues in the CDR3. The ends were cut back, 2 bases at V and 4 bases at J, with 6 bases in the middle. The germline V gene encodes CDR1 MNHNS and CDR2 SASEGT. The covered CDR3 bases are TGTGCCAGCAGTGAAAACGGGTACGAG. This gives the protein CASSENGYE. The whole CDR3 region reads CASSENGYEQYF.

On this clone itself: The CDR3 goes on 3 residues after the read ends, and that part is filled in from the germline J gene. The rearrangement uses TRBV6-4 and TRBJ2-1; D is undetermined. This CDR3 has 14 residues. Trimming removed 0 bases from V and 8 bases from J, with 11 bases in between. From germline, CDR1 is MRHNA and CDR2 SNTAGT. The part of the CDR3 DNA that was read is TGTGCCAGCAGTGACTCGTCCAGCGTGGATGAG. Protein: CASSDSSSVDE. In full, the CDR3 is CASSDSSSVDEQFF.

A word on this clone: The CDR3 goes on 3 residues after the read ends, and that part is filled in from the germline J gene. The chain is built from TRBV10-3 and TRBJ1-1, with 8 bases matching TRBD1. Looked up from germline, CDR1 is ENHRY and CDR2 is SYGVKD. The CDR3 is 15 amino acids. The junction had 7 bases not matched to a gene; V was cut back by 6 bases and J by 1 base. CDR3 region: CAISQVDRGNTEAFF. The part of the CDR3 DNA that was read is TGTGCCATCAGCCAGGTCGACAGGGGGAACACTGAA.